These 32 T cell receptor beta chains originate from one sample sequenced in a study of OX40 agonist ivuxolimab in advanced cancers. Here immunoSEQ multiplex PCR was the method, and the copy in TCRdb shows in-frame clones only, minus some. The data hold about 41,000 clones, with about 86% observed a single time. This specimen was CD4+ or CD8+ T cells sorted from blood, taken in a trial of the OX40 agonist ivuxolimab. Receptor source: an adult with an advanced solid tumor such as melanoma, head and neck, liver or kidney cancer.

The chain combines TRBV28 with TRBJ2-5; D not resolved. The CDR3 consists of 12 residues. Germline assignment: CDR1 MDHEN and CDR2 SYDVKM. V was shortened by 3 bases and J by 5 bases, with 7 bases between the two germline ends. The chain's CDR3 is CASSLRIETQYF. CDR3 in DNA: TGTGCCAGCAGTTTGAGAATCGAGACCCAGTACTTC.

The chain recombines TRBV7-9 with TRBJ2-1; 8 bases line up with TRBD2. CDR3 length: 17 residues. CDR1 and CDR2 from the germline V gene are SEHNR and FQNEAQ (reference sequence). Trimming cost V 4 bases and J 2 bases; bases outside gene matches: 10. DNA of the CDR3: TGTGCCAGCAGCTCTACGAGCGGGGGAATCCCCTACAATGAGCAGTTCTTC. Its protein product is CASSSTSGGIPYNEQFF.

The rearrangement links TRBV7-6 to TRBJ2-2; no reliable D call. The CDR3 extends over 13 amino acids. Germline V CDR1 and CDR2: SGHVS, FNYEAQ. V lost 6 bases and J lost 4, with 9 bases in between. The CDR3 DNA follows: TGTGCCAGCAGGCCCCAAGCCACCGGGGAGCTGTTTTTT. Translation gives CASRPQATGELFF.

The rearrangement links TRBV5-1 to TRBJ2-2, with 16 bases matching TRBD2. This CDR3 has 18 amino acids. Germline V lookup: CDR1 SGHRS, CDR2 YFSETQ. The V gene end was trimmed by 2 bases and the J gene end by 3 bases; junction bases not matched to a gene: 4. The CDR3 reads CASSFGTSGRADTGELFF. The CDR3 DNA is TGCGCCAGCAGCTTCGGGACTAGCGGGAGGGCGGACACCGGGGAGCTGTTTTTT.

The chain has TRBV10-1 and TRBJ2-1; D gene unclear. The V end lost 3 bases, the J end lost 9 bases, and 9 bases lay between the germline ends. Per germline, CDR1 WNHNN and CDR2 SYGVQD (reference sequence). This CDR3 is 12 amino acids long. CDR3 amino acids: CASSELAGEQFF. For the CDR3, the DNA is TGCGCCAGCAGTGAATTAGCCGGTGAGCAGTTCTTC.

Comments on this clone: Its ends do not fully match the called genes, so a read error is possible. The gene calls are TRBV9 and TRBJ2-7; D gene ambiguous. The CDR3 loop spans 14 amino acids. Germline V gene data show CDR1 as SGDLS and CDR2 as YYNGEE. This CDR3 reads CASSVTARIYGQYF. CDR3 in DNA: TGTGCCAGCAGCGTCACAGCCCGGATCTACGGGCAGTACTTC.

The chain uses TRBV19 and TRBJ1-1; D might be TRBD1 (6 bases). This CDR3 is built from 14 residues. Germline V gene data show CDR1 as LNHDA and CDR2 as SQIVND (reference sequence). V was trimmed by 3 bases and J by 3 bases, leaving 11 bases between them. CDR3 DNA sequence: TGTGCCAGTAGTATTACAGGGTTGGACACTGAAGCTTTCTTT. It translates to CASSITGLDTEAFF.

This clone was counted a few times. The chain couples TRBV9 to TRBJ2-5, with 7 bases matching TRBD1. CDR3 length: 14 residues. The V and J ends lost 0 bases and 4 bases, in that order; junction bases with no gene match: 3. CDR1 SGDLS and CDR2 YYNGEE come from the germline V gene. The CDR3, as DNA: TGTGCCAGCAGCGTAGCTTACAGGGGAGAGACCCAGTACTTC. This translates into CASSVAYRGETQYF.

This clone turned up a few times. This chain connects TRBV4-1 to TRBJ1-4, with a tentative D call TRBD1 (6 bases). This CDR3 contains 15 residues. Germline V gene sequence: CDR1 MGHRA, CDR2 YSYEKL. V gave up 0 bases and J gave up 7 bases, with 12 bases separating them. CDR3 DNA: TGCGCCAGCAGCCAAGATAACAGGGACCCTGAAAAACTGTTTTTT. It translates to CASSQDNRDPEKLFF.

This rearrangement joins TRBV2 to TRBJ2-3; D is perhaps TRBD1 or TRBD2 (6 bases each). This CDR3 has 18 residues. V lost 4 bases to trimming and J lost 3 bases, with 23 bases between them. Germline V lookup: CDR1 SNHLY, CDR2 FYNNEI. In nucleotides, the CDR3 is TGTGCCAGCAGTGGGGACAATGGGGGGCGGGTAAGGACAGATACGCAGTATTTT. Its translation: CASSGDNGGRVRTDTQYF.

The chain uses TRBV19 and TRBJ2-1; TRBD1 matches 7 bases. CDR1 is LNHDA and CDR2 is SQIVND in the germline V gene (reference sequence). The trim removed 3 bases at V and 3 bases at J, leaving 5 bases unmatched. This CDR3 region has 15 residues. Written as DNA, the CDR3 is TGTGCCAGTAGTATGGTTCAGGGGGTCTACAATGAGCAGTTCTTC. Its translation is CASSMVQGVYNEQFF.

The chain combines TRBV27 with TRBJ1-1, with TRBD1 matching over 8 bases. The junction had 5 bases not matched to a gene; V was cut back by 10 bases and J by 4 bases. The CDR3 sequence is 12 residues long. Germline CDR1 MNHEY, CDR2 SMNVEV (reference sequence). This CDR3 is CATGDRPTEAFF. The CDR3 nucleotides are TGTGCCACCGGGGACAGGCCCACTGAAGCTTTCTTT.

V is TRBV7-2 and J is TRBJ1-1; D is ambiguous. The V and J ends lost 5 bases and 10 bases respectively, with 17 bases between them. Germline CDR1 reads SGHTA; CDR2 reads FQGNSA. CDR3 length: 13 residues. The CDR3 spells CASSPPRRPRAFF. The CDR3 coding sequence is TGTGCCAGCAGCCCCCCTCGTCGCCCACGAGCTTTCTTT.

CDR3 DNA sequence: TGTGCCTGGAGTGCTCTAGCGGGGGCGGCTAGAGAGCAGTACTTC. As protein: CAWSALAGAAREQYF. V is TRBV30 and J is TRBJ2-7; 10 bases agree with TRBD2. This CDR3 comprises 15 residues. The germline V gene has CDR1 GTSNPN and CDR2 SVGIG (reference sequence). J lost 7 bases, V lost 1 base, and 10 bases had no gene match.

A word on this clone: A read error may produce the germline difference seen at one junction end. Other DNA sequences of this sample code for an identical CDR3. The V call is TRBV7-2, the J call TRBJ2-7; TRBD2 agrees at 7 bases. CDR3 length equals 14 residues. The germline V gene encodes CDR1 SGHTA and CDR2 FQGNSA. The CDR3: CASSLGGRGYEQYF. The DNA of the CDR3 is TGTGCCAGCAGCTTAGGCGGGAGAGGCTACGAGCAATACTTC.

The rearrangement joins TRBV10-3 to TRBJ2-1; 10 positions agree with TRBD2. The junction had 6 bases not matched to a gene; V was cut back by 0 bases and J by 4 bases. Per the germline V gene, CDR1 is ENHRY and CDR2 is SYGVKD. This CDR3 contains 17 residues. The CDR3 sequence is CAISESGSGRGYNEQFF. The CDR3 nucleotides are TGTGCCATCAGTGAGTCGGGGAGCGGGAGGGGGTACAATGAGCAGTTCTTC.

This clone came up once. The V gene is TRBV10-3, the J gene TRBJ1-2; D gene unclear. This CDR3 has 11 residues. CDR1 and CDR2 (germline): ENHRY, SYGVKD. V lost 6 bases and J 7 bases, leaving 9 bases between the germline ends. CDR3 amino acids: CAIRDQIGYTF. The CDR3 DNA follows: TGTGCCATCAGGGACCAGATTGGCTACACCTTC.

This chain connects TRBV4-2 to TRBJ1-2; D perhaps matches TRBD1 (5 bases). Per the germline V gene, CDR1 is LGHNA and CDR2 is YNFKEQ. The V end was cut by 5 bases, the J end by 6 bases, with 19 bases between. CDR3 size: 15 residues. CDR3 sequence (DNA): TGTGCCAGCAGCTTGGACGGGACTGCCCAACATGGCTACACCTTC. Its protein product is CASSLDGTAQHGYTF.

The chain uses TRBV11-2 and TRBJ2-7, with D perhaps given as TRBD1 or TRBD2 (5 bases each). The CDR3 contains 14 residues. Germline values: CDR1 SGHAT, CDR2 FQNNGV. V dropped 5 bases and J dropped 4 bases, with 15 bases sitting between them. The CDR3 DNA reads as TGTGCCAGCAGCCCCACCCCGGGACCTTACGAGCAGTACTTC. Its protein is CASSPTPGPYEQYF.

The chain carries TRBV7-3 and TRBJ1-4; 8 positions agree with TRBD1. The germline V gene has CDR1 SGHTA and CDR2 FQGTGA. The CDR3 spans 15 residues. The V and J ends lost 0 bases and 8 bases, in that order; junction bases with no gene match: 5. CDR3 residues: CASSLTGGTGEKLFF. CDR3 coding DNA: TGTGCCAGCAGCTTAACGGGGGGGACAGGAGAAAAACTGTTTTTT. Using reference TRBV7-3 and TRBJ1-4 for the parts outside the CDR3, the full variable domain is GAGVSQTPSNKVTEKGKYVELRCDPISGHTALYWYRQSLGQGPEFLIYFQGTGAADDSGLPNDRFFAVRPEGSVSTLKIQRTERGDSAVYLCASSLTGGTGEKLFFGSGTQLSVL.

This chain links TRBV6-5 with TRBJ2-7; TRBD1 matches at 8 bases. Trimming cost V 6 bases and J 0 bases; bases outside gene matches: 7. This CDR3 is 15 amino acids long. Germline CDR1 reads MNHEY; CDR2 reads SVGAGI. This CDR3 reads CASSPQDRGSYEQYF. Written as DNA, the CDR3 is TGTGCCAGCAGCCCCCAAGACAGGGGCTCCTACGAGCAGTACTTC.

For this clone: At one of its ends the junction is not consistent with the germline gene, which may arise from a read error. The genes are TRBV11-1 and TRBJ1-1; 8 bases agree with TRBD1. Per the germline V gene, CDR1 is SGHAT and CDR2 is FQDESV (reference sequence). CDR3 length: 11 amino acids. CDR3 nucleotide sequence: TGTGCCAGCAGCCTCGGGACAGGTAGAGGCTTT. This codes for CASSLGTGRGF.

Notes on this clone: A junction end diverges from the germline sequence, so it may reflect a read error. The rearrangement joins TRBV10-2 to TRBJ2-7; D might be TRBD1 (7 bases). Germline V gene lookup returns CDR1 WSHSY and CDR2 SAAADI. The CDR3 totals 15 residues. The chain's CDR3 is CAGSEEGARSYEQYF. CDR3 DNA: TGCGCCGGCAGTGAGGAGGGGGCTCGCTCCTACGAGCAGTACTTC.

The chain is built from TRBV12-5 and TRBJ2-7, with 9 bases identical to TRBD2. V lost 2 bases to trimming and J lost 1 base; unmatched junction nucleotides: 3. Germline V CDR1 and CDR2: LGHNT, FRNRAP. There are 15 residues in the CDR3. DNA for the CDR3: TGTGCTAGTGGTTTGACTAGCGGGTCATCCTACGAGCAGTACTTC. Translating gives CASGLTSGSSYEQYF. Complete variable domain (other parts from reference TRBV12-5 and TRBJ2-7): DARVTQTPRHKVTEMGQEVTMRCQPILGHNTVFWYRQTMMQGLELLAYFRNRAPLDDSGMPKDRFSAEMPDATLATLKIQPSEPRDSAVYFCASGLTSGSSYEQYFGPGTRLTVT.

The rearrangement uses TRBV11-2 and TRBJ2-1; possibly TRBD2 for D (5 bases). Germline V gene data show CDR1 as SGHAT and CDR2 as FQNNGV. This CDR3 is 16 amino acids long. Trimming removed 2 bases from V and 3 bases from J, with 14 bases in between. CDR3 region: CASSLRRSASYNEQFF. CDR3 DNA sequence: TGTGCCAGCAGCTTACGGAGGTCAGCTAGCTACAATGAGCAGTTCTTC.

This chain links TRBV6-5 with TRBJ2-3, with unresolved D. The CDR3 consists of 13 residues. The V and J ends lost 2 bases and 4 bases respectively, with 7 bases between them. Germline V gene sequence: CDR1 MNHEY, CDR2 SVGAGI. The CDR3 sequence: CASSYRAADTQYF. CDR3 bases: TGTGCCAGCAGTTACAGGGCGGCAGATACGCAGTATTTT.

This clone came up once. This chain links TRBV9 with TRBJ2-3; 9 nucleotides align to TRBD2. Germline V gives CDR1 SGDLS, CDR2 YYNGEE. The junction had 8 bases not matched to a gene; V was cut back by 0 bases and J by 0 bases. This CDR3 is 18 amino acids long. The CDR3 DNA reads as TGTGCCAGCAGCGTAGAGCTAGGGACTAGCAGTAGCACAGATACGCAGTATTTT. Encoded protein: CASSVELGTSSSTDTQYF.

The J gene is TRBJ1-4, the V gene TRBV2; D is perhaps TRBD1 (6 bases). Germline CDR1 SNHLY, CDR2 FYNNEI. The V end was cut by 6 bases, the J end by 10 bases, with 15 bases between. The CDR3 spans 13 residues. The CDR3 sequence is CASRGASGRKLFF. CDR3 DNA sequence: TGTGCCAGCAGGGGGGCGAGTGGGAGAAAACTGTTTTTT.

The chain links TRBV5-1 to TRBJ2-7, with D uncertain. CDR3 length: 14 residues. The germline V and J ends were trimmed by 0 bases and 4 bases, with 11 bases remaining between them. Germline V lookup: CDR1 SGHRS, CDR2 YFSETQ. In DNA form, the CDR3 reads TGCGCCAGCAGCTTGGACGCCGCCTTATACGAGCAGTACTTC. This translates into CASSLDAALYEQYF. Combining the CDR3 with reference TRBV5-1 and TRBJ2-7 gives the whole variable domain KAGVTQTPRYLIKTRGQQVTLSCSPISGHRSVSWYQQTPGQGLQFLFEYFSETQRNKGNFPGRFSGRQFSNSRSEMNVSTLELGDSALYLCASSLDAALYEQYFGPGTRLTVT.

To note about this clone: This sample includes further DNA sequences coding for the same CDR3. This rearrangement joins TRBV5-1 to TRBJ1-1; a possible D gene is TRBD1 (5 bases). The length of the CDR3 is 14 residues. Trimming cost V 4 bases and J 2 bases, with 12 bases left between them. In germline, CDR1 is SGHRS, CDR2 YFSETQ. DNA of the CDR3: TGCGCCAGCAGCCTCGGGACGGTCAACACTGAAGCTTTCTTT. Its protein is CASSLGTVNTEAFF.

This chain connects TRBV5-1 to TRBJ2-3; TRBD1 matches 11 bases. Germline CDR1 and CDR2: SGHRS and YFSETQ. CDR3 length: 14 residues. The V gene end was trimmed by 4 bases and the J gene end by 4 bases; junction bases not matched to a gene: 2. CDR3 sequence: CASSPGQGADTQYF. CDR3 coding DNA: TGCGCCAGCAGCCCGGGACAGGGGGCAGATACGCAGTATTTT.

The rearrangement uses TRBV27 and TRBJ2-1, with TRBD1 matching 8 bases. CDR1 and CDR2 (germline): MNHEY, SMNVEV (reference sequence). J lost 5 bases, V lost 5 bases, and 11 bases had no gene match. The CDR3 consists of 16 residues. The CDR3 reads CASSPNGQGYHNEQFF. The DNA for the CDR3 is TGTGCCAGCAGTCCCAATGGACAGGGTTACCACAATGAGCAGTTCTTC.